This is a list of T cell receptor beta chains from one sample in a study of T cell changes during pregnancy in multiple sclerosis. This table comes from immunoSEQ multiplex PCR, and its TCRdb copy is limited to in-frame clones, with some not included. The data hold about 8,500 clones, with 87% observed a single time. The sample was CD8+ T cells from peripheral blood mononuclear cells, taken in the first trimester of pregnancy. These receptors all come from a female donor in good health, enrolled as a control in a pregnancy study. The CDR3 runs from the conserved cysteine through the conserved F or W. D genes are given only for firm matches. Where a row states a size, it is once, few, many or the class of an expanded clone; other rows omit it.

clone_size d_call j_call v_call cdr3_aa cdr3_nt
once NA TRBJ1-4 TRBV5-5 CASSLVASTREKLFF TGTGCCAGCAGCTTGGTGGCGTCGACAAGGGAAAAACTGTTTTTT
NA NA TRBJ1-2 TRBV19 CASSYGISYGYTF TGTGCCAGTAGCTACGGGATTTCCTATGGCTACACCTTC
NA NA TRBJ1-5 TRBV28 CASSLWGREVNQPQHF TGTGCCAGCAGCTTATGGGGCAGGGAGGTTAATCAGCCCCAGCATTTT
NA NA TRBJ1-1 TRBV5-6 CASNPFGGRMNTEAFF TGTGCCAGCAACCCGTTCGGGGGTCGCATGAACACTGAAGCTTTCTTT
NA TRBD1 TRBJ2-5 TRBV11-2 CASRDRGWETQYF TGTGCCAGCAGGGACAGGGGGTGGGAGACCCAGTACTTC
NA NA TRBJ1-5 TRBV21-1 CASESNQPQHF TGTGCCAGTGAGAGCAATCAGCCCCAGCATTTT
NA NA TRBJ1-2 TRBV7-9 CASSFGAGDGYTF TGTGCCAGCAGCTTTGGGGCAGGGGATGGCTACACCTTC
once TRBD1 TRBJ1-4 TRBV15 CATRPQGVEKLFF TGTGCCACCAGACCACAGGGGGTTGAAAAACTGTTTTTT
NA NA TRBJ1-2 TRBV5-1 CASSLVGDNYGYTF TGCGCCAGCAGCTTGGTAGGGGATAACTATGGCTACACCTTC
NA TRBD2 TRBJ2-1 TRBV7-9 CASSPGTSGILYNEQFF TGTGCCAGCAGCCCTGGGACTAGCGGGATCCTTTACAATGAGCAGTTCTTC
NA TRBD1 TRBJ1-5 TRBV27 CASSRDRGMVSNQPQHF TGTGCCAGCAGTCGGGACAGGGGTATGGTCAGCAATCAGCCCCAGCATTTT
NA NA TRBJ2-7 TRBV6-1 CASSEDTVTVSYEQYF TGTGCCAGCAGTGAAGATACAGTGACAGTTAGCTACGAGCAGTACTTC
NA TRBD1 TRBJ1-1 TRBV6-5 CASSHDRGNTEAFF TGTGCCAGCAGCCATGACAGGGGGAACACTGAAGCTTTCTTT
NA TRBD1 TRBJ2-1 TRBV9 CASGKWGQGFDEQFF TGTGCCAGCGGGAAGTGGGGACAGGGGTTCGATGAGCAGTTCTTC
NA NA TRBJ2-7 TRBV6-5 CASREPSSYEQYF TGTGCCAGCAGGGAGCCGAGCTCCTACGAGCAGTACTTC
NA NA TRBJ2-2 TRBV6-1 CASIWGPDTGELFF TGTGCCAGCATTTGGGGCCCGGACACCGGGGAGCTGTTTTTT
NA TRBD2 TRBJ2-1 TRBV15 CATSSPSGGAYEQFF TGTGCCACCAGCAGCCCTAGCGGGGGGGCCTATGAGCAGTTCTTC
NA TRBD2 TRBJ2-7 TRBV19 CASGPSGAYEQYF TGTGCCAGTGGCCCTAGCGGGGCTTACGAGCAGTACTTC
once TRBD1 TRBJ1-4 TRBV9 CASSETGGLGEKLFF TGTGCCAGCAGCGAAACAGGGGGCCTAGGTGAAAAACTGTTTTTT
NA NA TRBJ1-1 TRBV28 CASSFVAVNTEAFF TGTGCCAGCAGTTTTGTGGCGGTAAACACTGAAGCTTTCTTT
once NA TRBJ2-1 TRBV7-9 CASSPRTTRSYNEQFF TGTGCCAGCAGCCCGAGGACTACCCGCTCCTACAATGAGCAGTTCTTC
NA NA TRBJ2-7 TRBV27 CASSSGLSYEQYF TGTGCCAGCTCGAGCGGGCTTTCCTACGAGCAGTACTTC
NA NA TRBJ2-7 TRBV4-1 CASSQDSEVIYEQYF TGCGCCAGCAGCCAAGATTCAGAGGTCATCTACGAGCAGTACTTC
NA NA TRBJ1-3 TRBV7-9 CASSWEREEGNTIYF TGTGCCAGCAGTTGGGAAAGGGAGGAGGGTAACACCATATATTTT
once TRBD1 TRBJ2-2 TRBV27 CASSFLGQGANTGELFF TGTGCCAGCAGTTTCCTCGGACAGGGGGCGAACACCGGGGAGCTGTTTTTT
NA NA TRBJ1-2 TRBV7-9 CASSLDTYGYTF TGTGCCAGCAGCTTAGACACCTATGGCTACACCTTC
NA TRBD2 TRBJ2-3 TRBV30 CAWGSGDGPDTQYF TGTGCCTGGGGTAGCGGGGACGGCCCAGATACGCAGTATTTT
NA TRBD1 TRBJ1-1 TRBV5-6 CASRVRGRGTEAFF TGTGCCAGCAGAGTCAGGGGGCGCGGGACTGAAGCTTTCTTT
NA TRBD2 TRBJ2-7 TRBV5-6 CASSLLLAEAYEQYF TGTGCCAGCAGCTTGCTTCTAGCGGAGGCCTACGAGCAGTACTTC
NA TRBD2 TRBJ2-1 TRBV15 CATSPIAGGHEQFF TGTGCCACCAGCCCGATAGCGGGAGGGCACGAGCAGTTCTTC
NA NA TRBJ2-1 TRBV28 CASSSYRDNEQFF TGTGCCAGCAGTTCATACAGGGACAATGAGCAGTTCTTC
NA NA TRBJ2-1 TRBV2 CASSEGTVDFF TGTGCCAGCAGTGAAGGGACAGTGGACTTCTTC
NA NA TRBJ2-1 TRBV19 CASSISDGGYTYNEQFF TGTGCCAGTAGTATATCTGACGGGGGTTACACCTACAATGAGCAGTTCTTC
NA NA TRBJ1-1 TRBV2 CASSELGAGTEAFF TGTGCCAGCAGTGAACTGGGGGCGGGCACTGAAGCTTTCTTT
once NA TRBJ1-5 TRBV15 CATRDNFNQPQHF TGTGCCACCAGGGACAATTTCAATCAGCCCCAGCATTTT
NA NA TRBJ1-1 TRBV6-1 CAGGGLNTEAFF TGTGCCGGCGGGGGGCTGAACACTGAAGCTTTCTTT
NA NA TRBJ2-7 TRBV5-6 CASSLYLAGPYGDEQYF TGTGCCAGCAGCTTGTATTTGGCAGGGCCATACGGTGACGAGCAGTACTTC
once NA TRBJ1-4 TRBV7-8 CASSLVGGGEKLFF TGTGCCAGCAGCTTAGTGGGGGGAGGAGAAAAACTGTTTTTT
NA NA TRBJ1-2 TRBV4-1 CASSQGRVGDYGYTF TGCGCCAGCAGCCAAGGCAGGGTCGGAGACTATGGCTACACCTTC
NA TRBD2 TRBJ2-7 TRBV9 CASSPGGGVGEQYF TGTGCCAGCAGCCCTGGGGGAGGGGTTGGCGAGCAGTACTTC
NA NA TRBJ1-1 TRBV9 CASSPQDRNTEAFF TGTGCCAGCAGCCCCCAGGACAGGAACACTGAAGCTTTCTTT
NA NA TRBJ2-1 TRBV20-1 CSAAGNNEQFF TGCAGTGCCGCTGGCAACAATGAGCAGTTCTTC
NA TRBD2 TRBJ2-7 TRBV13 CASSLGGGGEQYF TGTGCCAGCAGCTTAGGCGGGGGGGGCGAGCAGTACTTC
NA NA TRBJ2-7 TRBV4-1 CASSQDLGPYEQYF TGCGCCAGCAGCCAAGACCTGGGCCCGTACGAGCAGTACTTC
NA NA TRBJ1-1 TRBV6-5 CASNTGKGTEAFF TGTGCCAGCAACACAGGGAAGGGCACTGAAGCTTTCTTT
NA NA TRBJ1-4 TRBV5-1 CASSLESAAGNEKLFF TGCGCCAGCAGCTTGGAATCGGCAGCGGGAAATGAAAAACTGTTTTTT